This T cell receptor (beta chain) derives from a study of CXCR3-negative and CXCR3-positive naive CD8 T cells. The CDR3 runs to 11 residues. Overall study findings and caveats: Naive cells with CXCR3 showed TRB CDR3s that were more hydrophobic than those in CXCR3-negative naive cells.

A remark on this clonotype: The antigen remains undetermined.

Libraries were UMI-labeled 5' RACE TRB cDNA. Following a re-call of the 5' RACE reads, TCRdb has one entry per CDR3 protein and lacks DNA. This sample's table has roughly 55,000 distinct CDR3 sequences. This chain uses TRBV12-3 or TRBV12-4 with TRBJ1-2. Sequenced input: naive CXCR3+ CD8+ T cells from blood. This sample's subset: CD45RO-CCR7+CD27+CD95- naive CD8+ T cells expressing CXCR3 (TNR3+). The clonotype was recovered from a human donor in good health. Some clones in this sample may be carry-over from other donors' samples. The CDR3 reads CASSADHGYTF.